Sequencing of this T cell receptor beta chain was carried out in a study of T cell repertoires in cytomegalovirus infection. Study details: It can be stated that public TCR beta signatures indicated CMV infection as well as a matching HLA type.

Germline CDR1 MDHEN, CDR2 SYDVKM. The CDR3 sequence is 16 residues long. The V gene end was trimmed by 4 bases and the J gene end by 8 bases; junction bases not matched to a gene: 13. TCRdb analysed the reads with MiXCR anew, one entry per CDR3 protein. The sample contains a few hundred thousand distinct CDR3 sequences, 9.5% of which appear only once. The chain joins TRBV28 to TRBJ2-4; 8 bases line up with TRBD1. The receptor was isolated from a human donor in good health (CMV status not recorded). Some clones in this sample may be carry-over from other donors' samples. The specimen sequenced was PBMCs. The CDR3 DNA sequence: TGTGCCAGCAGTTCCCCCGGAGGGGTCAGGGGGCACATTCAGTACTTC. This sequence encodes CASSSPGGVRGHIQYF.